This is a list of T cell receptor beta chains from one sample in a study of blood T cell repertoires in COVID-19. The protocol was immunoSEQ multiplex PCR, while the TCRdb copy is restricted to in-frame clones and leaves out a portion. The data show approximately 210,000 clones, around four fifths seen once. The specimen was peripheral blood. The receptors come from a woman aged 50 to 60 with active or convalescent COVID-19. CDR3s include the opening cysteine and the closing phenylalanine or tryptophan. D genes are given only for firm matches. A row's size may be missing; if present it is once, few, many or a size class.

>TRBV5-6|-|TRBJ2-5|16|-
CASSLAPGLRRETQYF
TGTGCCAGCAGCTTGGCCCCCGGACTCCGCCGTGAGACCCAGTACTTC
>TRBV11-2|-|TRBJ2-2|14|-
CASSPARKTGELFF
TGTGCCAGCAGCCCTGCTAGGAAGACCGGGGAGCTGTTTTTT
>TRBV24-1|-|TRBJ2-1|14|TRBD2
CATSEGTSYNEQFF
TGTGCCACCAGTGAGGGGACTAGCTACAATGAGCAGTTCTTC
>TRBV5-4|-|TRBJ2-3|13|-
CASSGDFTDTQYF
TGTGCCAGCAGCGGAGACTTCACAGATACGCAGTATTTT
>TRBV3-1/TRBV3-2|-|TRBJ2-5|12|-
CASSPSQETQYF
TGTGCCAGCAGCCCCAGCCAAGAGACCCAGTACTTC
>TRBV28|few|TRBJ1-5|14|TRBD1
CASSLTGVNQPQHF
TGTGCCAGCAGTCTTACAGGGGTCAATCAGCCCCAGCATTTT
>TRBV7-9|many|TRBJ2-5|15|-
CASSTGTSQAETQYF
TGTGCCAGCAGCACTGGAACCTCGCAGGCAGAGACCCAGTACTTC
>TRBV3-1/TRBV3-2|-|TRBJ2-5|13|-
CASSHRGGETQYF
TGTGCCAGCAGCCACAGGGGAGGGGAGACCCAGTACTTC
>TRBV6-5|-|TRBJ1-1|13|-
CASSRRGETEAFF
TGTGCCAGCAGCAGACGAGGTGAGACTGAAGCTTTCTTT
>TRBV28|few|TRBJ2-1|18|TRBD2
CASSHSWTSGGAHNEQFF
TGTGCCAGCAGTCACTCTTGGACTAGCGGGGGGGCCCACAATGAGCAGTTCTTC
>TRBV6-4|-|TRBJ2-2|15|TRBD2
CASSTSGDSTGELFF
TGTGCCAGCAGTACTAGCGGGGACAGCACCGGGGAGCTGTTTTTT
>TRBV6-5|-|TRBJ1-5|13|-
CASSRGSNQPQHF
TGTGCCAGCAGTAGGGGTAGCAATCAGCCCCAGCATTTT
>TRBV2|-|TRBJ2-5|13|-
CASSDRQQETQYF
TGTGCCAGCAGTGACAGGCAGCAAGAGACCCAGTACTTC
>TRBV19|few|TRBJ1-5|14|TRBD1
CASRGTGSNQPQHF
TGTGCCAGTAGGGGGACAGGGTCCAATCAGCCCCAGCATTTT
>TRBV28|-|TRBJ1-2|13|-
CASSLDGGYGYTF
TGTGCCAGCAGTTTAGATGGCGGTTATGGCTACACCTTC
>TRBV4-1|-|TRBJ1-2|14|-
CASSQVTVLHGYTF
TGCGCCAGCAGCCAAGTCACGGTGCTTCATGGCTACACCTTC
>TRBV12-3/TRBV12-4|-|TRBJ2-5|11|-
CASSPRETQYF
TGTGCCAGCAGTCCCCGGGAGACCCAGTACTTC
>TRBV3-1/TRBV3-2|-|TRBJ1-3|15|-
CASSLGLFSGNTIYF
TGTGCCAGCAGCCTCGGACTGTTCTCTGGAAACACCATATATTTT
>TRBV11-2|once|TRBJ2-7|12|-
CASSLVVNEQYF
TGTGCCAGCAGCTTGGTAGTGAACGAGCAGTACTTC
>TRBV2|-|TRBJ2-5|16|TRBD2
CASTLVGLAGGETQYF
TGTGCCAGCACTCTGGTCGGACTAGCGGGAGGAGAGACCCAGTACTTC
>TRBV28|-|TRBJ1-5|15|TRBD1
CASSTRTGLNQPQHF
TGTGCCAGCAGCACCCGGACAGGGTTGAATCAGCCCCAGCATTTT
>TRBV9|once|TRBJ1-6|14|-
CASSVTGRDSPLHF
TGTGCCAGCAGCGTAACGGGAAGGGATTCACCCCTCCACTTT
>TRBV5-1|-|TRBJ1-6|14|-
CASSFGGADSPLHF
TGCGCCAGCAGCTTTGGGGGGGCGGATTCACCCCTCCACTTT
>TRBV4-2|-|TRBJ2-3|17|-
CASSQDPPGRGSDTQYF
TGTGCCAGCAGCCAAGACCCCCCAGGGCGGGGTTCAGATACGCAGTATTTT
>TRBV18|-|TRBJ1-1|17|-
CASSTLPPQGGNTEAFF
TGTGCCAGCTCAACCTTACCGCCACAGGGCGGGAACACTGAAGCTTTCTTT
>TRBV3-1/TRBV3-2|-|TRBJ1-5|14|-
CASSQGALIQPQHF
TGTGCCAGCAGCCAAGGGGCCCTCATACAGCCCCAGCATTTT
>TRBV7-8|-|TRBJ2-3|14|-
CASSLVELVDTQYF
TGTGCCAGCAGCTTAGTAGAACTTGTAGATACGCAGTATTTT
>TRBV7-3|-|TRBJ2-1|20|TRBD2
CASSPRPGTSAIPSWGEQFF
TGTGCCAGCAGTCCTAGGCCCGGGACTAGCGCGATTCCCTCCTGGGGTGAGCAGTTCTTC
>TRBV14|-|TRBJ1-4|13|-
CASSQARGEKLFF
TGTGCCAGCAGCCAAGCCCGGGGGGAAAAACTGTTTTTT
>TRBV11-2|-|TRBJ1-2|15|TRBD1
CASSSRSGQGKGYTF
TGTGCCAGCAGCTCCAGATCAGGACAGGGAAAGGGCTACACCTTC
>TRBV2|-|TRBJ1-6|14|-
CASSVAGSTSPLHF
TGTGCCAGCAGTGTCGCGGGCAGCACTTCACCCCTCCACTTT
>TRBV5-4|-|TRBJ1-2|13|TRBD1
CASSSRTGKGYTF
TGTGCCAGCAGCTCTAGGACAGGGAAAGGCTACACCTTC
>TRBV29-1|-|TRBJ2-7|13|-
CSVVGPKAYEQYF
TGCAGCGTTGTGGGCCCCAAGGCCTACGAGCAGTACTTC
>TRBV27|-|TRBJ2-3|11|-
CASSLRDTQYF
TGTGCCAGCAGTTTACGTGATACGCAGTATTTT
>TRBV7-2|-|TRBJ2-2|13|-
CASRITGTGELFF
TGTGCCAGCAGAATAACGGGCACCGGGGAGCTGTTTTTT
>TRBV21-1|-|TRBJ1-6|18|-
CASSKGWIGTLNNSPLHF
TGTGCCAGCAGCAAAGGTTGGATTGGGACACTTAATAATTCACCCCTCCACTTT
>TRBV14|-|TRBJ2-1|20|TRBD1
CASSQRWGEPGQGWSEKQFF
TGTGCCAGCAGCCAAAGATGGGGGGAACCGGGACAGGGTTGGTCCGAGAAGCAGTTCTTC
>TRBV18|-|TRBJ2-1|15|-
CASSPLAVAYNEQFF
TGTGCCAGCTCACCACTAGCGGTGGCCTACAATGAGCAGTTCTTC
>TRBV2|once|TRBJ2-7|14|-
CASSEAFISGEQYF
TGTGCCAGCAGTGAAGCGTTCATCAGTGGCGAGCAGTACTTC
>TRBV7-6|-|TRBJ2-2|15|TRBD2
CASSQGLAWAGELFF
TGTGCCAGCAGCCAGGGACTAGCCTGGGCCGGGGAGCTGTTTTTT
>TRBV24-1|-|TRBJ2-3|15|-
CATSDSTTFPDTQYF
TGTGCCACCAGTGACTCCACGACATTCCCAGATACGCAGTATTTT
>TRBV28|-|TRBJ2-7|14|-
CASSLSGSSYEQYF
TGTGCCAGCAGTTTGTCGGGGAGCTCTTACGAGCAGTACTTC
>TRBV19|-|TRBJ1-5|15|-
CASSIGTTGNQPQHF
TGTGCCAGTAGTATAGGAACGACAGGTAATCAGCCCCAGCATTTT